This record concerns one T cell receptor (beta chain) sequence. Read sequence stops 3 residues before the CDR3 end, and the germline J gene provides the missing end. Only in-frame clones appear in the TCRdb table, and some are missing; sequencing was by immunoSEQ multiplex PCR. The sample has about 23,000 clones. The data originate from a study of Tregs in tolerant kidney transplant recipients. V was shortened by 0 bases and J by 7 bases, with 14 bases between the two germline ends. Germline CDR1 reads SGHRS; CDR2 reads YFSETQ. The CDR3 contains 16 residues. Recipients received nonmyeloablative bone marrow transplants from related graft donors, with transient mixed chimerism.

Material: CD4+ T cells from blood (PBMCs), obtained 6 months after the transplant. This receptor was identified in a human patient who received a combined kidney and bone marrow transplant. Some T cells may be transferred from the graft donor. The chain uses TRBV5-1 and TRBJ1-6; weak D call: TRBD1 (6 bases). CDR3 loop: CASSLGGSQGNSPLHF. The CDR3 DNA, read in part, is TGCGCCAGCAGCTTGGGCGGGTCCCAGGGGAATTCACCC.